One and the same sample provided the 24 T cell receptor beta chains below, sequenced in a study of blood T cell repertoires in COVID-19. This table comes from immunoSEQ multiplex PCR, and its TCRdb copy is limited to in-frame clones, with some not included. The sample has about 400,000 clones, 85% to 90% seen once. The sample taken for sequencing was PBMCs or T cells enriched from blood (not recorded which). The receptors originated from a woman between 50 and 59 years old who had recovered from COVID-19.

V usage is TRBV2 and J usage is TRBJ2-3; maybe TRBD1 (5 bases). Germline V gene sequence: CDR1 SNHLY, CDR2 FYNNEI. This CDR3 contains 14 residues. Trimming took 7 bases from V and 0 from J, leaving 11 bases between them. The CDR3: CASKGRVSTDTQYF. The CDR3 DNA reads TGTGCCAGCAAAGGCAGGGTCAGCACAGATACGCAGTATTTT.

J is TRBJ1-2 and V is TRBV11-2; D is ambiguous. CDR3 length equals 15 residues. The germline V and J ends were trimmed by 1 base and 2 bases, with 11 bases remaining between them. Germline V gene data show CDR1 as SGHAT and CDR2 as FQNNGV. Here the CDR3 DNA reads TGTGCCAGCAGCTTAGCTGCAGGTTCCAACTATGGCTACACCTTC. It yields the protein CASSLAAGSNYGYTF.

The rearrangement joins TRBV5-5 to TRBJ1-1, with no clear D. Germline values: CDR1 SGHKS, CDR2 YYEKEE (reference sequence). The CDR3 is 15 amino acids. V was pared by 4 bases and J by 6 bases, with 19 bases between. CDR3: CASSPAGGLSSEAFF. Here the CDR3 DNA reads TGTGCCAGCAGCCCGGCGGGAGGATTGTCCTCTGAAGCTTTCTTT.

This clone was seen a single time. The V and J genes are TRBV4-3 and TRBJ2-1; D perhaps matches TRBD2 (7 bases). The length of the CDR3 is 13 residues. CDR1 LGHNA and CDR2 YSLEER come from the germline V gene. With 2 bases removed from V and 15 bases from J, the gap between germline ends came to 17 bases. The CDR3 spells CASSQLGGARLFF. In DNA form, the CDR3 reads TGCGCCAGCAGCCAATTGGGGGGGGCGCGGTTGTTCTTC.

The genes are TRBV5-8 and TRBJ1-3, with 8 bases fitting TRBD1. The germline CDR1 and CDR2 sequences are SGHTS and YDEGEE. The J segment lost 7 bases and the V segment lost 5 bases, leaving 23 bases of the junction unmatched. This CDR3 is 19 amino acids long. The CDR3 DNA reads as TGTGCCAGCAGTCTCGTCACCGGGACAGGCGCTTTCGGGGGCAACACCATATATTTT. The encoded protein is CASSLVTGTGAFGGNTIYF.

The chain carries TRBV7-8 and TRBJ1-3; D not certain. The germline gives CDR1 SGHVS, CDR2 FQNEAQ. V was cut by 1 base and J by 5 bases, with 18 bases left in between. The CDR3 is 17 amino acids. CDR3 in amino acids: CASSLVGGKLVRNTIYF. CDR3 DNA sequence: TGTGCCAGCAGCTTAGTAGGAGGGAAGTTGGTTAGAAACACCATATATTTT. The full variable domain, completed using reference TRBV7-8 and TRBJ1-3, is GAGVSQSPRYKVAKRGQDVALRCDPISGHVSLFWYQQALGQGPEFLTYFQNEAQLDKSGLPSDRFFAERPEGSVSTLKIQRTQQEDSAVYLCASSLVGGKLVRNTIYFGEGSWLTVV.

The chain employs TRBV4-3 and TRBJ1-4; maybe TRBD1 (6 bases). Trimming shortened V by 0 bases and J by 8 bases, and 13 bases separated the two germline ends. CDR1 is LGHNA, CDR2 YSLEER, per germline. The CDR3 loop spans 15 amino acids. The CDR3 region is CASSQDPGENEKLFF. For the CDR3, the DNA is TGCGCCAGCAGCCAAGATCCAGGGGAAAACGAAAAACTGTTTTTT.

The rearrangement links TRBV7-9 to TRBJ2-7, with 9 bases fitting TRBD1. The CDR3 is 15 amino acids. Germline trimming cut 4 bases from V and 5 bases from J; bases unmatched to any gene: 9. The V gene's germline CDR1 is SEHNR and CDR2 FQNEAQ (reference sequence). CDR3 in DNA: TGTGCCAGCAGCTGGCCGGGACAGGGAATCCACGAGCAGTACTTC. This translates into CASSWPGQGIHEQYF.

This chain connects TRBV3-1 (or the pseudogene TRBV3-2) to TRBJ1-2; 7 bases are shared with TRBD1. Germline-derived CDR1 and CDR2 are LGHDT and YNNKEL (reference sequence). Trimming took 4 bases from V and 5 from J; bases not matched to a gene: 4. This CDR3 is built from 13 residues. CDR3 region: CASSPGTAYGYTF. CDR3 bases: TGTGCCAGCAGCCCGGGGACAGCTTATGGCTACACCTTC.

This chain links TRBV4-1 with TRBJ1-2; unclear D gene. CDR3 size: 15 residues. CDR1 is MGHRA, CDR2 YSYEKL, per germline. The V end lost 2 bases, the J end lost 3 bases, and 13 bases lay between the germline ends. The CDR3 DNA follows: TGCGCCAGCAGCCAAAGAACAGACAACCACTATGGCTACACCTTC. It translates to CASSQRTDNHYGYTF.

This clone was detected only once. The J gene is TRBJ2-7, the V gene TRBV13; no definite D call. Deletions cut 0 bases from V and 6 bases from J, with 12 bases between. Germline V gene sequence: CDR1 PRHDT, CDR2 FYEKMQ (reference sequence). The CDR3 contains 14 residues. This CDR3 reads CASSLGGLFGEQYF. DNA for the CDR3: TGTGCCAGCAGCTTAGGCGGGTTATTCGGCGAGCAGTACTTC.

The chain has TRBV18 and TRBJ2-7, with D perhaps matching TRBD1 (5 bases). Between the trimmed V and J ends, which lost 3 bases and 8 bases, there was a span of 11 bases. Per germline, CDR1 KGHSH and CDR2 LQKENI. This CDR3 comprises 12 residues. The CDR3 bases are TGTGCCAGCTCACCTCGTCAGGGCCAGCAGTACTTC. It encodes CASSPRQGQQYF.

The chain recombines TRBV25-1 with TRBJ1-2; D unresolved. V gave up 2 bases and J gave up 5 bases, with 18 bases separating them. CDR3 length: 16 amino acids. CDR1 is MGHDK, CDR2 SYGVNS, per germline. The CDR3 here is CASSEGWAYLEYGYTF. CDR3 DNA sequence: TGTGCCAGCAGTGAAGGATGGGCCTACCTTGAATATGGCTACACCTTC.

The chain combines TRBV4-1 with TRBJ1-6, with D hard to call. Trimming took off 0 bases at V and 0 bases at J, with 9 bases between the two ends. This CDR3 region has 17 residues. Per the germline V gene, CDR1 is MGHRA and CDR2 is YSYEKL. The CDR3 here is CASSQDPPSSYNSPLHF. In DNA, the CDR3 is TGCGCCAGCAGCCAAGATCCCCCGAGCTCCTATAATTCACCCCTCCACTTT.

The chain uses TRBV19 and TRBJ1-5; D ambiguous. Trimming cost V 1 base and J 5 bases, with 6 bases left between them. Germline CDR1 is LNHDA and CDR2 is SQIVND (reference sequence). This CDR3 has 13 amino acids. CDR3: CASSIAKHQPQHF. The CDR3, as DNA: TGTGCCAGTAGTATAGCTAAGCATCAGCCCCAGCATTTT.

This chain joins TRBV18 and TRBJ2-2, with D perhaps TRBD1 (5 bases). From germline, CDR1 is KGHSH and CDR2 LQKENI. The CDR3 covers 14 residues. The germline V and J ends were trimmed by 1 base and 5 bases, with 8 bases remaining between them. The CDR3 region is CASSPLRATGELFF. The CDR3 DNA follows: TGTGCCAGCTCACCACTCAGGGCTACCGGGGAGCTGTTTTTT.

The gene calls are TRBV10-2 and TRBJ2-2; TRBD2 matches 10 bases. CDR1 is WSHSY and CDR2 is SAAADI in the germline V gene. The CDR3 runs 13 residues. J gave up 5 bases and V 9 bases, and 3 bases lay outside the gene matches. Here the CDR3 reads CASIAGGTGELFF. DNA of the CDR3: TGCGCCAGTATAGCGGGGGGAACCGGGGAGCTGTTTTTT.

The chain uses TRBV5-3 and TRBJ1-1; the D gene is possibly TRBD1 (5 bases). TRBV5-3 counts as an open reading frame of uncertain function. CDR3 length equals 15 residues. Trimming stripped 0 bases from V and 5 bases from J, with 14 bases between. The CDR3 nucleotides are TGTGCCAGAAGCTTGGCCTGGGAGGGGAGTACTGAAGCTTTCTTT. It specifies CARSLAWEGSTEAFF.

This clone was seen once. The chain couples TRBV19 to TRBJ1-2, with D unresolved. This CDR3 has 13 residues. CDR1 and CDR2 (germline): LNHDA, SQIVND (reference sequence). Trimming stripped 6 bases from V and 4 bases from J, with 12 bases between. The CDR3 DNA reads as TGTGCCAGTAGAACAACAGAGTTCTATGGCTACACCTTC. It translates to CASRTTEFYGYTF.

J is TRBJ2-1 and V is TRBV7-8; no clear D gene. Trimming left V 4 bases short and J 6 bases short, with 13 bases between. The germline V gene encodes CDR1 SGHVS and CDR2 FQNEAQ. CDR3 length equals 14 residues. In DNA form, the CDR3 reads TGTGCCAGCAGCTACCGAGCGATCGGCAATGAGCAGTTCTTC. It codes for CASSYRAIGNEQFF.

This chain uses TRBV28 with TRBJ2-2; 8 bases agree with TRBD2. The V and J ends lost 8 bases and 0 bases, in that order; junction bases with no gene match: 2. The length of the CDR3 is 14 residues. Germline CDR1 MDHEN, CDR2 SYDVKM. The CDR3 DNA sequence: TGTGCCAGCCGGGGGGGAGCGAACACCGGGGAGCTGTTTTTT. Translated, it gives CASRGGANTGELFF.

The chain is built from TRBV27 and TRBJ1-1, with TRBD1 identical over 9 bases. The CDR3 spans 16 residues. CDR1 MNHEY and CDR2 SMNVEV come from the germline V gene (reference sequence). Trimming took 4 bases from V and 0 from J; bases not matched to a gene: 6. CDR3: CASSSDRGDLNTEAFF. The CDR3 DNA reads TGTGCCAGCAGTTCCGACAGGGGGGATTTGAACACTGAAGCTTTCTTT.

The chain is built from TRBV28 and TRBJ2-1; TRBD1 is a possible D gene (6 bases). CDR3 length: 16 amino acids. Germline loops: CDR1 MDHEN, CDR2 SYDVKM. V was clipped by 5 bases and J by 6 bases, with 20 bases between them. The CDR3 DNA reads TGTGCCAGCAGTCGCTGGGGGCCGGAACCCTCCAATGAGCAGTTCTTC. Its translation: CASSRWGPEPSNEQFF.

A few counts support this clone. The gene calls are TRBV2 and TRBJ1-2; unclear D gene. Germline CDR1 is SNHLY and CDR2 is FYNNEI. This CDR3 contains 15 residues. Trimming cost V 2 bases and J 1 base, with 11 bases left between them. The CDR3 DNA sequence: TGTGCCAGCAGTGAATTGGGCCAGAATAACTATGGCTACACCTTC. Translation: CASSELGQNNYGYTF.